Below, 14 T cell receptor beta chains from the same sample are listed, as sequenced in a study of technical replicates of blood from several donors. Libraries were prepared by immunoSEQ multiplex PCR; TCRdb keeps only in-frame clonotypes and omits some of them. The profile shows some 80,000 clones, 85% to 95% of them singletons. The sample was T cells isolated from PBMCs. These TCRs come from a human donor in good health.

This rearrangement joins TRBV28 to TRBJ2-7; 7 bases are shared with TRBD1. Germline CDR1 is MDHEN and CDR2 is SYDVKM. This CDR3 is 14 amino acids long. V trimming: 7 bases; J trimming: 4 bases; junction bases outside the gene matches: 10. CDR3 protein: CASITGTANYEQYF. The CDR3 DNA follows: TGTGCCAGCATTACCGGGACAGCGAATTACGAGCAGTACTTC.

CDR3 loop: CASSLVHRETDTQYF. The CDR3 DNA is TGTGCCAGCAGCTTGGTTCACAGGGAAACAGATACGCAGTATTTT. V and J are TRBV5-6 and TRBJ2-3; perhaps TRBD1 as D (6 bases). The germline V gene encodes CDR1 SGHDT and CDR2 YYEEEE. The CDR3 loop spans 15 amino acids. The V end was cut by 0 bases, the J end by 3 bases, with 11 bases between.

The gene calls are TRBV29-1 and TRBJ2-6; 7 bases align to TRBD1. The CDR3 contains 15 residues. The V segment lost 5 bases and the J segment 0 bases; nucleotides outside the gene matches: 4. Germline V CDR1 and CDR2: SQVTM, ANQGSEA. As DNA, the CDR3 is TGCAGCGTTTGGGACAGTCGCTCTGGGGCCAACGTCCTGACTTTC. It specifies CSVWDSRSGANVLTF.

CDR3 DNA: TGTGCCACCAGCAGCCCGACAGGGGGTGTCCCCTACAATGAGCAGTTCTTC. It specifies CATSSPTGGVPYNEQFF. J is TRBJ2-1 and V is TRBV15; 9 nucleotides line up with TRBD1. Germline CDR1 LNHNV, CDR2 YYDKDF (reference sequence). The length of the CDR3 is 17 residues. V lost 3 bases and J lost 2; bases outside the gene matches: 8.

The rearrangement joins TRBV5-6 to TRBJ2-7; 9 bases map to TRBD1. Trimming at V came to 4 bases and at J to 2 bases, leaving 4 bases not matched to a gene. The CDR3 has 14 amino acids. From germline, CDR1 is SGHDT and CDR2 YYEEEE. The CDR3: CASSLGDRAYEQYF. The CDR3 DNA follows: TGTGCCAGCAGCCTAGGGGACAGGGCCTACGAGCAGTACTTC.

The V gene is TRBV19, the J gene TRBJ1-2, with 7 bases identical to TRBD1. Germline trimming cut 3 bases from V and 8 bases from J; bases unmatched to any gene: 12. The CDR3 runs 15 residues. Germline-derived CDR1 and CDR2 are LNHDA and SQIVND (reference sequence). The CDR3 loop is CASSMATGEIRGYTF. The CDR3 DNA is TGTGCCAGTAGTATGGCTACAGGGGAAATACGGGGCTACACCTTC.

This clone showed up just a few times. The chain links TRBV10-1 to TRBJ1-2, with 9 bases identical to TRBD1. Germline values: CDR1 WNHNN, CDR2 SYGVQD (reference sequence). V lost 5 bases and J lost 6; bases outside the gene matches: 4. The length of the CDR3 is 13 residues. The CDR3 sequence is CASSPGQGHGYTF. The CDR3 DNA reads as TGCGCCAGCAGTCCTGGACAGGGGCATGGCTACACCTTC.

The chain has TRBV7-9 and TRBJ2-7, with D tentatively TRBD2 (6 bases). V lost 4 bases to trimming and J lost 6 bases, with 16 bases between them. CDR1 SEHNR and CDR2 FQNEAQ come from the germline V gene (reference sequence). CDR3 length equals 14 residues. The CDR3 DNA follows: TGTGCCAGCAGCTCTCGGGAGAAGGTCTCCGAGCAGTACTTC. As protein: CASSSREKVSEQYF. The complete variable domain, with remaining parts taken from reference TRBV7-9 and TRBJ2-7, reads DTGVSQNPRHKITKRGQNVTFRCDPISEHNRLYWYRQTLGQGPEFLTYFQNEAQLEKSRLLSDRFSAERPKGSFSTLEIQRTEQGDSAMYLCASSSREKVSEQYFGPGTRLTVT.

This clone was detected once. DNA of the CDR3: TGTGCCAGCAGCTTGGGACTCTGGGGTAGCACAGATACGCAGTATTTT. Translation: CASSLGLWGSTDTQYF. The chain is built from TRBV11-3 and TRBJ2-3; maybe TRBD2 (6 bases). V was cut by 3 bases and J by 0 bases, with 13 bases left in between. This CDR3 region has 16 residues. Germline V lookup: CDR1 SGHNT, CDR2 YENEEA.

The V call is TRBV30, the J call TRBJ2-7, with D perhaps TRBD1 (6 bases). CDR1 is GTSNPN and CDR2 is SVGIG in the germline V gene (reference sequence). This CDR3 region has 14 residues. V dropped 2 bases and J dropped 2 bases, with 13 bases sitting between them. CDR3 sequence (DNA): TGTGCCTGGAGTAAGGGGGTCTCAACCTACGAGCAGTACTTC. It yields the protein CAWSKGVSTYEQYF.

The chain uses TRBV5-1 and TRBJ1-2; weak D call: TRBD1 (5 bases). Trimming took off 3 bases at V and 4 bases at J, with 10 bases between the two ends. CDR1 is SGHRS, CDR2 YFSETQ, per germline. The CDR3 is 13 amino acids. CDR3 DNA: TGCGCCAGCAGCTCCGACAGTCCCTATGGCTACACCTTC. Residues: CASSSDSPYGYTF.

V is TRBV19 and J is TRBJ2-1; D gene unclear. The germline V gene encodes CDR1 LNHDA and CDR2 SQIVND (reference sequence). CDR3 length: 15 residues. The V and J ends lost 5 bases and 2 bases respectively, with 13 bases between them. CDR3 in DNA: TGTGCCAGTAGTCTTACCCTTGCGCCCTACAATGAGCAGTTCTTC. Protein sequence: CASSLTLAPYNEQFF.

The J gene is TRBJ2-3, the V gene TRBV28; perhaps TRBD1 as D (5 bases). Trimming removed 6 bases at V and 3 bases at J, with 13 bases between. This CDR3 has 14 residues. CDR1 and CDR2 (germline): MDHEN, SYDVKM. This CDR3 reads CASRDTLGTDTQYF. Written as DNA, the CDR3 is TGTGCCAGCAGGGACACGTTAGGAACAGATACGCAGTATTTT.

This rearrangement joins TRBV19 to TRBJ1-1, with TRBD1 as a possible D gene (6 bases). Germline V gives CDR1 LNHDA, CDR2 SQIVND (reference sequence). Trimming pared 3 bases from V and 0 bases from J, leaving 11 bases between. This CDR3 comprises 15 residues. The CDR3 region has the DNA TGTGCCAGTAGTATCTTCCAGGGGCTGAACACTGAAGCTTTCTTT. This encodes CASSIFQGLNTEAFF.